One and the same sample provided the 27 T cell receptor beta chains below, sequenced in a study of blood T cell repertoires in COVID-19. Only in-frame clones appear in the TCRdb table, and some are missing; sequencing was by immunoSEQ multiplex PCR. This table holds roughly 300,000 clones, 80% to 90% found once. What was sequenced was peripheral blood. These receptors all stem from a woman aged 45 to 65 who had recovered from COVID-19.

The chain has TRBV13 and TRBJ2-1; 7 bases match TRBD2. The CDR3 consists of 14 residues. The V gene end was trimmed by 1 base and the J gene end by 9 bases; junction bases not matched to a gene: 6. Germline lookup yields CDR1 PRHDT and CDR2 FYEKMQ (reference sequence). CDR3 region: CASSLDGRSGEQFF. CDR3 DNA sequence: TGTGCCAGCAGCTTAGACGGGAGGAGTGGTGAGCAGTTCTTC.

The gene calls are TRBV6-4 and TRBJ2-2; 10 bases match TRBD2. CDR1 and CDR2 from the germline V gene are MRHNA and SNTAGT. The CDR3 is 15 amino acids. V lost 8 bases and J lost 3; bases outside the gene matches: 6. The CDR3: CASSPLAGDTGELFF. In nucleotides, the CDR3 is TGTGCCAGCTCGCCGCTAGCGGGGGACACCGGGGAGCTGTTTTTT.

This sequence joins TRBV19 and TRBJ2-1; possibly TRBD2 for D (8 bases). V gave up 7 bases and J gave up 10 bases, with 23 bases separating them. Germline V lookup: CDR1 LNHDA, CDR2 SQIVND (reference sequence). The CDR3 is made up of 15 amino acids. This CDR3 reads CASTSTGGGWFEQFF. The CDR3, as DNA: TGTGCCAGTACCTCAACGGGAGGGGGCTGGTTCGAGCAGTTCTTC.

CDR3 amino acids: CASSLSPGLTYEQYF. CDR3 bases: TGTGCCAGCAGCTTATCACCGGGACTAACCTACGAGCAGTACTTC. V usage is TRBV7-9 and J usage is TRBJ2-7; 7 nucleotides match TRBD2. Germline V gene sequence: CDR1 SEHNR, CDR2 FQNEAQ (reference sequence). The CDR3 runs to 15 residues. Losses at the gene ends were 2 bases for V and 2 bases for J; bases not matched to a gene: 6.

The CDR3 loop reads CASRGLATRLGEQFF. The CDR3 nucleotides read TGTGCCAGCAGAGGCTTGGCCACTCGACTCGGTGAGCAGTTCTTC. This sequence joins TRBV11-2 and TRBJ2-1; D is ambiguous. CDR3 length: 15 residues. Germline values: CDR1 SGHAT, CDR2 FQNNGV. V was pared by 6 bases and J by 9 bases, with 21 bases between.

V usage is TRBV27 and J usage is TRBJ2-1; 8 positions agree with TRBD1. Unmatched junction bases numbered 7, after V lost 3 bases and J lost 6 bases. There are 15 residues in the CDR3. Germline CDR1 and CDR2: MNHEY and SMNVEV (reference sequence). This CDR3 reads CASSFVSDRVNEQFF. The CDR3 DNA follows: TGTGCCAGCAGTTTCGTATCGGACAGGGTCAATGAGCAGTTCTTC.

The chain carries TRBV6-5 and TRBJ1-2; D unclear. V lost 0 bases, J lost 7 bases, and 12 bases lay in between. The CDR3 runs to 14 residues. Germline loops: CDR1 MNHEY, CDR2 SVGAGI. The CDR3 nucleotides are TGTGCCAGCAGTTACTCGCGGTACTTGGGTGGCTACACCTTC. This gives the protein CASSYSRYLGGYTF.

The V call is TRBV7-9, the J call TRBJ2-5; 7 bases fit TRBD1. Germline V gene sequence: CDR1 SEHNR, CDR2 FQNEAQ (reference sequence). The CDR3 contains 13 residues. V was clipped by 5 bases and J by 5 bases; unmatched bases: 5. CDR3 in amino acids: CASSQTGRETQYF. The CDR3 DNA follows: TGTGCCAGCAGCCAGACAGGGCGGGAGACCCAGTACTTC.

This clone has a handful of counts. The chain uses TRBV6-5 and TRBJ1-6; maybe TRBD1 (6 bases). The V gene's germline CDR1 is MNHEY and CDR2 SVGAGI. There are 14 residues in the CDR3. V lost 4 bases to trimming and J lost 10 bases, with 14 bases between them. The CDR3 nucleotides are TGTGCCAGCAGTTGGACAGAGGGGCGATCACCCCTCCACTTT. This codes for CASSWTEGRSPLHF.

This clone was recorded at least ten times. This chain uses TRBV6-5 with TRBJ1-1; maybe TRBD1 (5 bases). Trimming shortened V by 8 bases and J by 0 bases, and 7 bases separated the two germline ends. CDR1 is MNHEY and CDR2 is SVGAGI in the germline V gene. This CDR3 has 12 amino acids. The CDR3 coding sequence is TGTGCCAGCGGACACATGAACACTGAAGCTTTCTTT. The encoded protein is CASGHMNTEAFF.

The V gene is TRBV5-5, the J gene TRBJ2-7, with D uncertain. V dropped 4 bases and J dropped 4 bases, with 9 bases sitting between them. Per the germline V gene, CDR1 is SGHKS and CDR2 is YYEKEE (reference sequence). The CDR3 length is 12 residues. The DNA of the CDR3 is TGTGCCAGCAGCAACACCGTTTACGAGCAGTACTTC. Translation gives CASSNTVYEQYF. The complete variable domain, with remaining parts taken from reference TRBV5-5 and TRBJ2-7, reads DAGVTQSPTHLIKTRGQQVTLRCSPISGHKSVSWYQQVLGQGPQFIFQYYEKEERGRGNFPDRFSARQFPNYSSELNVNALLLGDSALYLCASSNTVYEQYFGPGTRLTVT.

This chain joins TRBV15 and TRBJ2-1; TRBD2 might be the D (5 bases). V was cut by 5 bases and J by 8 bases, with 19 bases left in between. CDR1 is LNHNV and CDR2 is YYDKDF in the germline V gene (reference sequence). CDR3 length: 15 residues. The CDR3 here is CATSPGGRNRHEQFF. DNA for the CDR3: TGTGCCACCAGCCCGGGCGGGCGCAACCGGCATGAGCAGTTCTTC.

The chain employs TRBV7-2 and TRBJ1-2; no definite D call. V was shortened by 0 bases and J by 8 bases, with 10 bases between the two germline ends. CDR1 and CDR2 from the germline V gene are SGHTA and FQGNSA. This CDR3 has 13 residues. The CDR3 here is CASSLAQARGYTF. The CDR3 nucleotides are TGTGCCAGCAGCTTAGCGCAGGCTCGGGGCTACACCTTC.

This clone was seen a few times. The J gene is TRBJ1-6, the V gene TRBV6-5; D is undetermined. The CDR3 sequence is 15 residues long. Trimming removed 2 bases from V and 4 bases from J, with 9 bases in between. From germline, CDR1 is MNHEY and CDR2 SVGAGI. CDR3 coding DNA: TGTGCCAGCAGTTACAGGGAGTCTTATAATTCACCCCTCCACTTT. This sequence encodes CASSYRESYNSPLHF.

The V and J genes are TRBV4-1 and TRBJ1-1; D is unclear. The CDR3 is 13 amino acids. Per the germline V gene, CDR1 is MGHRA and CDR2 is YSYEKL. Trimming shortened V by 0 bases and J by 7 bases, and 9 bases separated the two germline ends. The CDR3 DNA is TGCGCCAGCAGCCAAGATAATTCGCGTGAAGCTTTCTTT. Protein: CASSQDNSREAFF.

This chain joins TRBV13 and TRBJ2-4, with D possibly TRBD1 on 5 matching bases. V lost 0 bases and J 7 bases, leaving 13 bases between the germline ends. The V gene's germline CDR1 is PRHDT and CDR2 FYEKMQ (reference sequence). The CDR3 extends over 15 amino acids. The CDR3 region has the DNA TGTGCCAGCAGCTTAGGCCCCGGACATCGTAACATTCAGTACTTC. Translating gives CASSLGPGHRNIQYF.

Here the CDR3 DNA reads TGTGCCAGCAGCCAAGATTGGGGGCCCAAAAGCACAGATACGCAGTATTTT. Protein sequence: CASSQDWGPKSTDTQYF. J is TRBJ2-3 and V is TRBV14; TRBD1 might be the D (6 bases). CDR3 length: 17 amino acids. The germline V and J ends were trimmed by 0 bases and 0 bases, with 13 bases remaining between them. Germline V gene lookup returns CDR1 SGHDN and CDR2 FVKESK.

A word on this clone: This sample includes further DNA sequences coding for the same CDR3. The chain has TRBV5-1 and TRBJ1-4; 7 bases fit TRBD1. The CDR3 length is 15 residues. Germline V lookup: CDR1 SGHRS, CDR2 YFSETQ. V lost 2 bases to trimming and J lost 4 bases; unmatched junction nucleotides: 5. The CDR3 nucleotides read TGCGCCAGCAGCTTACGCACAGGGGATAATGAAAAACTGTTTTTT. It is translated as CASSLRTGDNEKLFF.

The chain has TRBV19 and TRBJ1-1; tentative D call: TRBD1 (6 bases). Germline values: CDR1 LNHDA, CDR2 SQIVND (reference sequence). The CDR3 is made up of 15 amino acids. The V end was cut by 7 bases, the J end by 0 bases, with 15 bases between. CDR3 nucleotide sequence: TGTGCCAGTACCTCCGGGACAACGATGAACACTGAAGCTTTCTTT. Its protein is CASTSGTTMNTEAFF.

The chain links TRBV10-3 to TRBJ2-1, with 7 bases that match TRBD1. The junction had 5 bases not matched to a gene; V was cut back by 4 bases and J by 5 bases. The germline V gene encodes CDR1 ENHRY and CDR2 SYGVKD. The CDR3 has 14 residues. The CDR3 loop reads CAISGLTGDNEQFF. The CDR3 region has the DNA TGTGCCATCAGTGGATTAACAGGGGACAATGAGCAGTTCTTC.

This rearrangement joins TRBV7-4 to TRBJ2-2; the match to TRBD2 covers 8 bases. Germline V gives CDR1 SGHVT, CDR2 SQSDAQ. V shed 6 bases and J 3 bases; nucleotides not matched to a gene: 21. This CDR3 contains 20 residues. The CDR3 nucleotides read TGTGCCAGCAGTAAACACAACTTAGCGGGATTTGATCCGGACACCGGGGAGCTGTTTTTT. Its protein product is CASSKHNLAGFDPDTGELFF.

DNA for the CDR3: TGTGCCAGCAGCTTATGGGACAGGCCCACGGGTGGCTACACCTTC. This translates into CASSLWDRPTGGYTF. The gene calls are TRBV7-9 and TRBJ1-2; 8 nucleotides align to TRBD1. Germline trimming cut 2 bases from V and 7 bases from J; bases unmatched to any gene: 9. This CDR3 is 15 amino acids long. Looked up from germline, CDR1 is SEHNR and CDR2 is FQNEAQ (reference sequence).

The rearrangement joins TRBV11-2 to TRBJ1-4; 7 bases match TRBD1. CDR1 and CDR2 (germline): SGHAT, FQNNGV. The CDR3 extends over 14 amino acids. V trimming: 4 bases; J trimming: 6 bases; junction bases outside the gene matches: 5. CDR3 region: CASSSRQGYEKLFF. DNA of the CDR3: TGTGCCAGCAGCTCCCGACAGGGTTATGAAAAACTGTTTTTT.

V is TRBV6-4 and J is TRBJ2-1; 7 nucleotides align to TRBD2. Looked up from germline, CDR1 is MRHNA and CDR2 is SNTAGT. V shed 6 bases, J shed 4 bases, and the junction held 9 bases outside the gene matches. The CDR3 has 15 residues. The CDR3: CASSRPSGEYNEQFF. CDR3 sequence (DNA): TGTGCCAGCAGCCGCCCCAGCGGGGAGTACAATGAGCAGTTCTTC.

V gene TRBV4-1 combines with J gene TRBJ1-5; TRBD1 is a possible D gene (5 bases). This CDR3 has 16 residues. Trimming shortened V by 0 bases and J by 7 bases, and 16 bases separated the two germline ends. Per germline, CDR1 MGHRA and CDR2 YSYEKL. In DNA form, the CDR3 reads TGCGCCAGCAGCCAAGATCATGACAGACGGGCGCAGCCCCAGCATTTT. As protein: CASSQDHDRRAQPQHF.

The chain recombines TRBV9 with TRBJ1-1; 7 bases map to TRBD1. Per germline, CDR1 SGDLS and CDR2 YYNGEE. With V trimmed by 1 base and J by 1 base, 10 bases remained unmatched. This CDR3 region has 17 residues. The CDR3 coding sequence is TGTGCCAGCAGCGTATCCGCCGCAGGGACAGCGAACACTGAAGCTTTCTTT. This encodes CASSVSAAGTANTEAFF.

The chain has TRBV7-8 and TRBJ1-2; 7 bases line up with TRBD1. In germline, CDR1 is SGHVS, CDR2 FQNEAQ. The CDR3 sequence is 15 residues long. J lost 4 bases, V lost 5 bases, and 10 bases had no gene match. The CDR3 spells CASSASTGNFYGYTF. Here the CDR3 DNA reads TGTGCCAGCAGCGCCTCGACAGGGAACTTCTATGGCTACACCTTC. The variable domain in full, with the rest retrieved from reference TRBV7-8 and TRBJ1-2, is GAGVSQSPRYKVAKRGQDVALRCDPISGHVSLFWYQQALGQGPEFLTYFQNEAQLDKSGLPSDRFFAERPEGSVSTLKIQRTQQEDSAVYLCASSASTGNFYGYTFGSGTRLTVV.